The 22 T cell receptor beta chains listed next were all sequenced from one sample in a study of PD-1 blockade in mismatch repair-deficient tumors. Only in-frame clones appear in the TCRdb table, and some are missing; sequencing was by immunoSEQ multiplex PCR. The sample consists of some 84,000 clones, 81% of them appearing once. Here the sequenced sample was peripheral blood, taken 12 weeks after starting pembrolizumab. These receptors all stem from an adult with mismatch repair-deficient cancer.

The rearrangement links TRBV2 to TRBJ2-7, with TRBD1 identical over 8 bases. The length of the CDR3 is 14 residues. Germline values: CDR1 SNHLY, CDR2 FYNNEI. V shed 6 bases and J 2 bases; nucleotides not matched to a gene: 6. DNA of the CDR3: TGTGCCAGCAGGGGACAGGCGACAACCTACGAGCAGTACTTC. It specifies CASRGQATTYEQYF.

This clone was recorded once. The chain links TRBV19 to TRBJ1-1, with a tentative D call TRBD1 (5 bases). Trimming cost V 7 bases and J 2 bases, with 11 bases left between them. Germline-derived CDR1 and CDR2 are LNHDA and SQIVND (reference sequence). The length of the CDR3 is 13 residues. The chain's CDR3 is CASKVDTNTEAFF. The CDR3, as DNA: TGTGCCAGTAAAGTGGACACCAACACTGAAGCTTTCTTT. The variable domain in full, completed from reference TRBV19 and TRBJ1-1, reads DGGITQSPKYLFRKEGQNVTLSCEQNLNHDAMYWYRQDPGQGLRLIYYSQIVNDFQKGDIAEGYSVSREKKESFPLTVTSAQKNPTAFYLCASKVDTNTEAFFGQGTRLTVV.

The chain uses TRBV5-1 and TRBJ2-7; TRBD2 aligns across 8 bases. CDR3 length: 17 amino acids. With V trimmed by 0 bases and J by 4 bases, 12 bases remained unmatched. From germline, CDR1 is SGHRS and CDR2 YFSETQ. CDR3: CASSLDGSGGPSYEQYF. The CDR3 region has the DNA TGCGCCAGCAGCTTGGATGGGTCGGGAGGGCCTTCTTACGAGCAGTACTTC.

This chain links TRBV7-9 with TRBJ2-1; TRBD2 matches at 11 bases. Germline V lookup: CDR1 SEHNR, CDR2 FQNEAQ (reference sequence). The CDR3 has 16 residues. V trimming: 1 base; J trimming: 3 bases; junction bases outside the gene matches: 2. As DNA, the CDR3 is TGTGCCAGCAGCTTAGAGGGACTAGCGGTCTACAATGAGCAGTTCTTC. This sequence encodes CASSLEGLAVYNEQFF. Full variable domain (missing parts from reference TRBV7-9 and TRBJ2-1): DTGVSQNPRHKITKRGQNVTFRCDPISEHNRLYWYRQTLGQGPEFLTYFQNEAQLEKSRLLSDRFSAERPKGSFSTLEIQRTEQGDSAMYLCASSLEGLAVYNEQFFGPGTRLTVL.

This clone appeared a few times. The rearrangement joins TRBV5-1 to TRBJ2-3; perhaps D is TRBD1 or TRBD2 (5 bases each). Trimming pared 9 bases from V and 0 bases from J, leaving 11 bases between. CDR3 length equals 13 residues. The germline V gene encodes CDR1 SGHRS and CDR2 YFSETQ. This CDR3 is CATWDRSTDTQYF. CDR3 DNA: TGCGCCACCTGGGACCGGAGCACAGATACGCAGTATTTT.

This clone was seen once. The chain links TRBV28 to TRBJ2-3; the match to TRBD2 covers 10 bases. Germline V gives CDR1 MDHEN, CDR2 SYDVKM. CDR3 length equals 16 residues. Trimming took 7 bases from V and 4 from J; bases not matched to a gene: 11. CDR3 DNA sequence: TGTGCCAGCACCCTTCAAGCGGGGGGGGAAGCAGATACGCAGTATTTT. Translation: CASTLQAGGEADTQYF.

This clone has a single count. The V call is TRBV7-9, the J call TRBJ2-1, with 7 positions matching TRBD2. The CDR3 spans 15 residues. CDR1 and CDR2 (germline): SEHNR, FQNEAQ (reference sequence). V lost 5 bases, J lost 6 bases, and 10 bases stayed unmatched. The CDR3 coding sequence is TGTGCCAGCAGCCCTACTAGCGCATCAACCAATGAGCAGTTCTTC. This translates into CASSPTSASTNEQFF.

This chain links TRBV23-1 with TRBJ1-1; D is possibly TRBD1 (6 bases). TRBV23-1 has ORF status, its function being uncertain. The CDR3 is made up of 14 amino acids. The germline V and J ends were trimmed by 2 bases and 0 bases, with 7 bases remaining between them. CDR3 in amino acids: CASSQRDMNTEAFF. DNA for the CDR3: TGCGCCAGCAGTCAACGGGACATGAACACTGAAGCTTTCTTT.

The chain employs TRBV5-4 and TRBJ2-7, with unresolved D. V was clipped by 2 bases and J by 6 bases, with 9 bases between them. Germline V gene lookup returns CDR1 SGHNT and CDR2 YYREEE (reference sequence). The CDR3 is 12 amino acids. In nucleotides, the CDR3 is TGTGCCAGCAGCTTCCTAGGCCGCGAGCAGTACTTC. It translates to CASSFLGREQYF. The variable domain in full, completed from reference TRBV5-4 and TRBJ2-7, reads ETGVTQSPTHLIKTRGQQVTLRCSSQSGHNTVSWYQQALGQGPQFIFQYYREEENGRGNFPPRFSGLQFPNYSSELNVNALELDDSALYLCASSFLGREQYFGPGTRLTVT.

The count of this clone is one. This sequence joins TRBV6-5 and TRBJ2-1, with 7 bases fitting TRBD1. CDR3 size: 14 residues. Germline lookup yields CDR1 MNHEY and CDR2 SVGAGI. V trimming: 5 bases; J trimming: 4 bases; junction bases outside the gene matches: 5. The CDR3 DNA reads as TGTGCCAGCAGTCCCCCACAGGGGTACAATGAGCAGTTCTTC. Translating gives CASSPPQGYNEQFF.

This chain uses TRBV7-2 with TRBJ2-5; a possible D gene is TRBD1 (7 bases). The CDR3 totals 14 residues. Germline V gene lookup returns CDR1 SGHTA and CDR2 FQGNSA. Trimming left V 5 bases short and J 2 bases short, with 12 bases between. The CDR3 coding sequence is TGTGCCAGCAGCGCGGGACAGCCGCAAGAGACCCAGTACTTC. It yields the protein CASSAGQPQETQYF.

The gene calls are TRBV6-1 and TRBJ1-3; perhaps TRBD1 as D (5 bases). The germline gives CDR1 MNHNS, CDR2 SASEGT. The germline V and J ends were trimmed by 8 bases and 1 base, with 9 bases remaining between them. The CDR3 consists of 13 residues. CDR3 sequence: CASVQGSGNTIYF. For the CDR3, the DNA is TGTGCCAGCGTCCAGGGATCTGGAAACACCATATATTTT.

The chain employs TRBV2 and TRBJ2-7; 8 bases map to TRBD1. The trim removed 4 bases at V and 4 bases at J, leaving 6 bases unmatched. The CDR3 has 14 residues. Germline V lookup: CDR1 SNHLY, CDR2 FYNNEI. CDR3 coding DNA: TGTGCCAGCAGTGTGACAGGGGACGGGTACGAGCAGTACTTC. Protein: CASSVTGDGYEQYF.

The chain links TRBV7-2 to TRBJ1-1, with D unclear. The CDR3 has 12 residues. The V end was cut by 3 bases, the J end by 7 bases, with 9 bases between. Germline-derived CDR1 and CDR2 are SGHTA and FQGNSA. Here the CDR3 reads CASSLVKDEAFF. In DNA form, the CDR3 reads TGTGCCAGCAGCTTGGTTAAGGATGAAGCTTTCTTT.

This chain joins TRBV7-2 and TRBJ1-1; D is unresolved. Trimming removed 3 bases from V and 7 bases from J, with 9 bases in between. Germline CDR1 is SGHTA and CDR2 is FQGNSA. CDR3 size: 12 residues. The CDR3 spells CASSFYGSEAFF. The CDR3 nucleotides are TGTGCCAGCAGCTTTTACGGAAGTGAAGCTTTCTTT.

In nucleotides, the CDR3 is TGTGCCACCAGCAGAGAGGGGGCCGGCTATGGCTACACCTTC. It codes for CATSREGAGYGYTF. The chain combines TRBV15 with TRBJ1-2, with D possibly TRBD1 on 6 matching bases. The CDR3 loop spans 14 amino acids. Trimming shortened V by 0 bases and J by 4 bases, and 9 bases separated the two germline ends. Germline V gene data show CDR1 as LNHNV and CDR2 as YYDKDF (reference sequence).

This chain links TRBV11-2 with TRBJ2-1; 9 bases fit TRBD2. Germline CDR1 and CDR2: SGHAT and FQNNGV. V gave up 1 base and J gave up 13 bases; unmatched junction bases: 14. The CDR3 loop spans 16 amino acids. The CDR3 protein is CASSLVPSGIEPVQFF. The CDR3, as DNA: TGTGCCAGCAGCTTAGTCCCTAGCGGGATCGAACCAGTCCAGTTCTTC.

The chain joins TRBV9 to TRBJ1-1; D not certain. Trimming pared 3 bases from V and 3 bases from J, leaving 15 bases between. The V gene's germline CDR1 is SGDLS and CDR2 YYNGEE. The CDR3 extends over 15 amino acids. The CDR3 loop reads CASSGQALLDTEAFF. The DNA of the CDR3 is TGTGCCAGCAGCGGACAAGCCCTCTTGGACACTGAAGCTTTCTTT.

This CDR3 is CASSQGDRGRYEQYF. DNA of the CDR3: TGTGCCAGCAGCCAAGGGGACAGGGGGCGGTACGAGCAGTACTTC. This chain uses TRBV7-9 with TRBJ2-7, with TRBD1 matching 12 bases. The germline V gene encodes CDR1 SEHNR and CDR2 FQNEAQ (reference sequence). The CDR3 is made up of 15 amino acids. Unmatched junction bases numbered 6, after V lost 5 bases and J lost 4 bases. Complete variable domain (other parts from reference TRBV7-9 and TRBJ2-7): DTGVSQNPRHKITKRGQNVTFRCDPISEHNRLYWYRQTLGQGPEFLTYFQNEAQLEKSRLLSDRFSAERPKGSFSTLEIQRTEQGDSAMYLCASSQGDRGRYEQYFGPGTRLTVT.

The CDR3: CASYDGYNEQFF. In nucleotides, the CDR3 is TGTGCCAGCTACGACGGCTACAATGAGCAGTTCTTC. The chain links TRBV21-1 to TRBJ2-1. TRBV21-1 is listed as a pseudogene. The CDR3 contains 12 residues.

The chain links TRBV20-1 to TRBJ2-3; no clear D. Trimming left V 5 bases short and J 2 bases short, with 5 bases between. The CDR3 is 11 amino acids. CDR1 is DFQATT and CDR2 is SNEGSKA in the germline V gene (reference sequence). The CDR3 is CSAGPTDTQYF. The CDR3, as DNA: TGCAGTGCTGGTCCCACAGATACGCAGTATTTT.

Comment on this clone: The junction departs from the called germline gene at one end, perhaps through a read error. This chain links TRBV30 with TRBJ2-1; D remains unclear. The CDR3 consists of 14 residues. Germline V lookup: CDR1 GTSNPN, CDR2 SVGIG (reference sequence). CDR3 sequence: CAWSGTVAYNGQFF. Here the CDR3 DNA reads TGTGCCTGGAGTGGAACTGTGGCCTACAATGGGCAGTTCTTC.